These T cell receptor beta chains were read from a single sample in a study of control samples from healthy donors and cancer patients. Generated by immunoSEQ multiplex PCR, the TCRdb table keeps only in-frame clones and is missing some. The profile shows over 120,000 clones, around 90% of them singletons. Material: blood. These receptor sequences come from a man aged 25-45 years in good health. The CDR3 runs from the conserved cysteine through the conserved F or W. D genes are given only for firm matches. Part of the rows lack a size; the others show once, few, many or a class for expanded clones.

TRBD2 | . | TRBJ2-7 | TRBV3-1/TRBV3-2 | TGTGCCAGCAGGCCAACGGATCGGGGGGGATACGAGCAGTACTTC | CASRPTDRGGYEQYF
. | . | TRBJ2-2 | TRBV20-1 | TGCAGTGCGAGTTCAACAGGGAGGATAAACACCGGGGAGCTGTTTTTT | CSASSTGRINTGELFF
. | . | TRBJ2-3 | TRBV6-5 | TGTGCCAGTAGTAACAAACTTACAGATACGCAGTATTTT | CASSNKLTDTQYF
. | . | TRBJ1-1 | TRBV5-6 | TGTGCCAGCAGCGAAACGGGACGAGGGGTCGGTGAAGCTTTCTTT | CASSETGRGVGEAFF
. | . | TRBJ1-1 | TRBV4-1 | TGCGCCAGCAGCCAAGTCCCAGGGGCGACGAACACTGAAGCTTTCTTT | CASSQVPGATNTEAFF
. | . | TRBJ1-2 | TRBV7-9 | TGTGCCAGCAGCTCGGGACCGACAGAGGGCTATGGCTACACCTTC | CASSSGPTEGYGYTF
TRBD1 | . | TRBJ1-3 | TRBV7-2 | TGTGCCAGCAGCTTACAGGGGGCTGGAAACACCATATATTTT | CASSLQGAGNTIYF
. | . | TRBJ1-2 | TRBV19 | TGTGCCAGTAGTATAGTAAAACAGGGCGGTGGCTACACCTTC | CASSIVKQGGGYTF
TRBD2 | . | TRBJ2-3 | TRBV30 | TGTGCCTGGAGTGTACAGGGACTAGCGGGGGATACGCAGTATTTT | CAWSVQGLAGDTQYF
TRBD1 | . | TRBJ2-7 | TRBV30 | TGTGCCTGGAGAACAGGGGGGCGGTACGAGCAGTACTTC | CAWRTGGRYEQYF
TRBD2 | . | TRBJ2-7 | TRBV19 | TGTGCCAGTAGTAACCACGCGGTAGCGGGGGAGCAGTACTTC | CASSNHAVAGEQYF
TRBD1 | . | TRBJ1-4 | TRBV9 | TGTGCCAGCAGCTTGAGACAGGGGAATGAAAAACTGTTTTTT | CASSLRQGNEKLFF
. | . | TRBJ1-4 | TRBV19 | TGTGTCAGTAGTATTGAGGGGGGTAGGGGAAAACTGTTTTTT | CVSSIEGGRGKLFF
. | few | TRBJ1-3 | TRBV9 | TGTGCCAGCAGCAATGCGGGAAGCGGAAACACCATATATTTT | CASSNAGSGNTIYF
. | . | TRBJ2-1 | TRBV7-2 | TGTGCCAGCAGCTTGTGGAGGGGGGGTGGTTATGAGCAGTTCTTC | CASSLWRGGGYEQFF
TRBD1 | few | TRBJ2-7 | TRBV30 | TGTGCCTGGAGTGCCACGGACAGGGTCTACGAGCAGTACTTC | CAWSATDRVYEQYF
. | . | TRBJ1-1 | TRBV6-5 | TGTGCCAGCAGTACGGGCTTACCGGCTGAAGCTTTCTTT | CASSTGLPAEAFF
. | . | TRBJ1-6 | TRBV7-6 | TGTGCCAGCAGCTCACGTGAGGGGGGGGCGGGGTCACCCCTCCACTTT | CASSSREGGAGSPLHF
TRBD1 | once | TRBJ1-1 | TRBV24-1 | TGTGCCACCAGTGATCGAACAGGGGCCTTATCCATGAACACTGAAGCTTTCTTT | CATSDRTGALSMNTEAFF
. | . | TRBJ2-3 | TRBV13 | TGTGCCAGCAGCAAGTCTCCCACAGATACGCAGTATTTT | CASSKSPTDTQYF
. | . | TRBJ2-2 | TRBV9 | TGTGCCAGCAGCGTAGTAGCCGGATCTGGCGGGGAGCTGTTTTTT | CASSVVAGSGGELFF
. | . | TRBJ1-1 | TRBV5-1 | TGCGCCAGCAGCTTGGCCGCACAGGGTGAAGCTTTCTTT | CASSLAAQGEAFF
. | . | TRBJ2-1 | TRBV7-2 | TGTGCCAGCACCCCCACGGTCCTCAATGAGCAGTTCTTC | CASTPTVLNEQFF
. | . | TRBJ1-1 | TRBV5-6 | TGTGCCAGCAGCATCGGTCGGAAGAACACTGAAGCTTTCTTT | CASSIGRKNTEAFF
TRBD2 | . | TRBJ2-2 | TRBV5-1 | TGCGCCAGCAGCTTGGCAGGCGGGGGGCGGGGCACCGGGGAGCTGTTTTTT | CASSLAGGGRGTGELFF